This T cell receptor (beta chain) originates from a study of long-term antiretroviral therapy in people with HIV. Study results and caveats: Post-ART, diversity grew, though it stayed under transplant donor control levels.

They ran version v3.0 of the immunoSEQ assay at survey level. Profiled with immunoSEQ multiplex PCR; TCRdb holds only in-frame clones, not every one. The sample lists tens of thousands of clones, under 85% occurring once. As concerns this clone: Its antigen is not identified.

Trimming removed 6 bases from V and 1 base from J, with 12 bases in between. The germline CDR1 and CDR2 sequences are MDHEN and SYDVKM. This CDR3 region has 14 residues. The chain couples TRBV28 to TRBJ1-1, with a tentative D call TRBD1 (5 bases). The source was unsorted PBMCs, collected 0.5 years before starting antiretroviral therapy. The origin of this receptor is a man in his forties or fifties with HIV. The CDR3, as DNA: TGTGCCAGCAGGATGGGCGGGGGGAACACTGAAGCTTTCTTT. As protein: CASRMGGGNTEAFF.